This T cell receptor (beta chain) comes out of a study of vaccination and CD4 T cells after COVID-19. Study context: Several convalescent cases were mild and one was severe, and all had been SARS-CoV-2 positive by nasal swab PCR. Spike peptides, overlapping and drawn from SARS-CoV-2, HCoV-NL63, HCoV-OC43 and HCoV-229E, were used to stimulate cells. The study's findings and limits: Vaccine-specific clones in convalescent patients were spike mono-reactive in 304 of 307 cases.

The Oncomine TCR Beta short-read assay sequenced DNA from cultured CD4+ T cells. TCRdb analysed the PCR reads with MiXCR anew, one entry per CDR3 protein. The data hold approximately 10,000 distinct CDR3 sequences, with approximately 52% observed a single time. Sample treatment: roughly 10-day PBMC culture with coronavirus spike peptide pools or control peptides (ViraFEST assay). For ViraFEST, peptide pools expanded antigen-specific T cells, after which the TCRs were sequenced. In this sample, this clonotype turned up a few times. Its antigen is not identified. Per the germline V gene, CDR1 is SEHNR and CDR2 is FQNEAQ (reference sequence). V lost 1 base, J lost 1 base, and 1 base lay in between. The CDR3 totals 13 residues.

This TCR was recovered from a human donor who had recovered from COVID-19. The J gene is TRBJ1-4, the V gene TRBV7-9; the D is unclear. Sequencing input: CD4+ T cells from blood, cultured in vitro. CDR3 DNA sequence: TGTGCCAGCAGCTTAGGAACTAATGAAAAACTGTTTTTT. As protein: CASSLGTNEKLFF. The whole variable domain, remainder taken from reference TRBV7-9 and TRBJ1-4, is DTGVSQNPRHKITKRGQNVTFRCDPISEHNRLYWYRQTLGQGPEFLTYFQNEAQLEKSRLLSDRFSAERPKGSFSTLEIQRTEQGDSAMYLCASSLGTNEKLFFGSGTQLSVL.